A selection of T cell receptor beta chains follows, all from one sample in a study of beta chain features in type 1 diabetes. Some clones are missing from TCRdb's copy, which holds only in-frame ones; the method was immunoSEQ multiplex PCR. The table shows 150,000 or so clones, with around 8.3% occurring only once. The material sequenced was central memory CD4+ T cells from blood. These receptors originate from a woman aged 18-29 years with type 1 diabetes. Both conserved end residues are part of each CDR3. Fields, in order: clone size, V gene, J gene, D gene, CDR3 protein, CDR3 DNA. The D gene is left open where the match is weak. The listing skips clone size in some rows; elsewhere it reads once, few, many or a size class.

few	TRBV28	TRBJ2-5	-	CASEGIGGKETQYF	TGTGCCAGCGAGGGAATTGGAGGGAAGGAGACCCAGTACTTC
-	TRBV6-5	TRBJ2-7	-	CASSYSSGGQNEQYF	TGTGCCAGCAGTTACTCCTCAGGGGGGCAAAACGAGCAGTACTTC
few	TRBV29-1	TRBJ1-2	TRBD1	CSAGTANYGYTF	TGCAGCGCCGGGACAGCTAACTATGGCTACACCTTC
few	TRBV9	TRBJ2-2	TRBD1	CASRSGTGNSGELFF	TGTGCCAGCAGGTCCGGGACAGGGAATTCCGGGGAGCTGTTTTTT
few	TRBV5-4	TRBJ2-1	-	CASSSQRGADNEQFF	TGTGCCAGCAGCTCGCAAAGGGGCGCGGACAATGAGCAGTTCTTC
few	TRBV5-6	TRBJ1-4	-	CASSHTGPNEKLFF	TGTGCCAGCAGCCACACAGGGCCTAATGAAAAACTGTTTTTT
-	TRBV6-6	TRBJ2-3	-	CASSYSSQPTDTQYF	TGTGCCAGCAGTTACTCTAGCCAACCCACAGATACGCAGTATTTT
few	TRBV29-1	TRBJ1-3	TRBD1	CSVEGDRAAGNTIYF	TGCAGCGTTGAGGGGGACAGGGCGGCCGGAAACACCATATATTTT
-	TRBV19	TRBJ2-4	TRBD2	CATTDGGDIQYF	TGTGCCACCACGGACGGGGGGGACATTCAGTACTTC
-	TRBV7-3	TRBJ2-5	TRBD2	CASSANAGALGETQYF	TGTGCCAGCAGCGCCAATGCGGGAGCTCTCGGGGAGACCCAGTACTTC
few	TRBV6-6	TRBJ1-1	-	CASSTGSEAFF	TGTGCCAGCAGTACAGGGTCTGAAGCTTTCTTT
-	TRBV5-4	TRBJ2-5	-	CASSPTGNRRETQYF	TGTGCCAGCAGCCCAACAGGGAATCGGAGAGAGACCCAGTACTTC
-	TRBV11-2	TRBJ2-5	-	CASSLGPETQYF	TGTGCCAGCAGCTTAGGGCCGGAGACCCAGTACTTC
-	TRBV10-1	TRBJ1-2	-	CASSLSIREGGYTF	TGCGCCAGCAGCCTCTCCATCAGGGAGGGAGGCTACACCTTC
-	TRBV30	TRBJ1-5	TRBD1	CAWGQGGNQPQHF	TGTGCCTGGGGACAGGGGGGCAATCAGCCCCAGCATTTT
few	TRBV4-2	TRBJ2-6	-	CASSQPGNSGSGANVLTF	TGTGCCAGCAGCCAACCAGGGAATAGTGGCTCTGGGGCCAACGTCCTGACTTTC
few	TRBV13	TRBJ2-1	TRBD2	CASSPRLASRDNEQFF	TGTGCCAGCAGTCCCCGACTAGCCTCTAGGGACAATGAGCAGTTCTTC
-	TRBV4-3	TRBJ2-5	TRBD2	CASSEAGTSGIETQYF	TGCGCCAGCAGCGAAGCCGGGACTAGCGGGATAGAGACCCAGTACTTC
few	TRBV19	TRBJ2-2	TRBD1	CASKQDRLDTGELFF	TGTGCCAGTAAACAGGACAGGCTGGACACCGGGGAGCTGTTTTTT
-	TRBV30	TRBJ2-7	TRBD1	CAWTLDRGIYEQYF	TGTGCCTGGACGCTGGACAGGGGAATCTACGAGCAGTACTTC
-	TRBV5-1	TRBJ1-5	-	CASSSEQGQPQHF	TGCGCCAGCAGCTCGGAACAGGGTCAGCCCCAGCATTTT
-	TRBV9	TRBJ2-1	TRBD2	CASSLGLAGANNEQFF	TGTGCCAGCAGCCTCGGACTAGCGGGGGCCAACAATGAGCAGTTCTTC
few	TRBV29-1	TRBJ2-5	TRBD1	CSAKSLGQHQETQYF	TGCAGCGCTAAGTCGTTGGGACAGCACCAAGAGACCCAGTACTTC
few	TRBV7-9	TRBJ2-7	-	CASSLMGVGQSYEQYF	TGTGCCAGCAGCTTAATGGGAGTGGGACAATCCTACGAGCAGTACTTC
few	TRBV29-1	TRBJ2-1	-	CSVGHGGAYNEQFF	TGCAGCGTCGGCCACGGGGGAGCCTACAATGAGCAGTTCTTC
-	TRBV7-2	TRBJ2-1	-	CASLGGSSYNEQFF	TGTGCCAGCTTAGGGGGAAGCTCCTACAATGAGCAGTTCTTC
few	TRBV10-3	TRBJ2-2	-	CAITLTGLNTGELFF	TGTGCCATCACCTTGACAGGTCTGAACACCGGGGAGCTGTTTTTT
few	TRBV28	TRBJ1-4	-	CASKGASNEKLFF	TGTGCCAGCAAAGGGGCGTCTAATGAAAAACTGTTTTTT
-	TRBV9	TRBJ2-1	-	CASSVAPGLLGDEQFF	TGTGCCAGCAGCGTAGCTCCAGGGCTACTGGGCGATGAGCAGTTCTTC
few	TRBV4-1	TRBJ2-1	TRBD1	CASSPRRTGRYGQFF	TGCGCCAGCAGCCCCCGTCGGACAGGGAGGTACGGGCAGTTCTTC
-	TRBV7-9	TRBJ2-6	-	CASSPGNSGANVLTF	TGTGCCAGCAGTCCAGGGAACTCTGGGGCCAACGTCCTGACTTTC
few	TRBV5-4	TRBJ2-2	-	CASSSGGQGTGELFF	TGTGCCAGCAGTTCAGGGGGGCAGGGAACCGGGGAGCTGTTTTTT
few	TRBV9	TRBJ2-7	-	CASSGGVGYEQYF	TGTGCCAGCAGCGGGGGGGTTGGCTACGAGCAGTACTTC
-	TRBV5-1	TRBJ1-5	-	CASSLTGGQGNQPQHF	TGCGCCAGCAGCTTGACGGGGGGGCAGGGCAATCAGCCCCAGCATTTT
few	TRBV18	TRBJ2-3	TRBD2	CASSPRLATDTQYF	TGTGCCAGCTCACCAAGACTAGCCACAGATACGCAGTATTTT
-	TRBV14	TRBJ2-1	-	CASSQERGILYNEQFF	TGTGCCAGCAGCCAAGAGCGCGGGATCTTATACAATGAGCAGTTCTTC
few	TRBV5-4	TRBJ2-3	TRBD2	CASSLTSGYTDTQYF	TGTGCCAGCAGCTTGACTAGCGGCTACACAGATACGCAGTATTTT
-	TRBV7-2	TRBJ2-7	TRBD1	CASSSGQGRARVGYEQYF	TGTGCCAGCAGCTCGGGACAGGGGCGGGCCAGGGTGGGGTACGAGCAGTACTTC
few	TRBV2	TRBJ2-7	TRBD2	CAGLAGGSYEQYF	TGTGCCGGTCTAGCGGGGGGTTCCTACGAGCAGTACTTC
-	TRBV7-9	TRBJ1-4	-	CASSQAAGKLFF	TGTGCCAGCAGCCAGGCCGCTGGGAAACTGTTTTTT
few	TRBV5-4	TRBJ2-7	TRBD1	CASSLAIQGASREQYF	TGTGCCAGCAGCTTGGCCATACAGGGGGCATCGAGGGAGCAGTACTTC
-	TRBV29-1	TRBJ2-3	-	CSVEGEFRTDTQYF	TGCAGCGTTGAAGGCGAGTTCCGCACAGATACGCAGTATTTT
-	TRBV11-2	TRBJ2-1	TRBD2	CASSLRSGDYNEQFF	TGTGCCAGCAGCTTAAGGAGCGGGGACTACAATGAGCAGTTCTTC
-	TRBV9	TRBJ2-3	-	CASSGLFTDTQYF	TGTGCCAGCAGCGGACTCTTCACAGATACGCAGTATTTT
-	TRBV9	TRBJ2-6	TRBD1	CASSVAMGQGYGANVLTF	TGTGCCAGCAGCGTAGCTATGGGACAGGGCTACGGGGCCAACGTCCTGACTTTC
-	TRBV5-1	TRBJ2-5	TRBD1	CASSYGQGRIQETQYF	TGCGCCAGCAGCTATGGACAGGGCCGGATTCAAGAGACCCAGTACTTC
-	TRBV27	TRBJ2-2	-	CASGPEMNTGELFF	TGTGCCAGCGGCCCGGAGATGAACACCGGGGAGCTGTTTTTT
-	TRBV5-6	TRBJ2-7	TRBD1	CASSSTGQLGYEQYF	TGTGCCAGCAGCTCGACGGGACAGCTTGGCTACGAGCAGTACTTC